The rows below give T cell receptor beta chains drawn from one sample of a study of blood T cell repertoires in COVID-19. Some clones are missing from TCRdb's copy, which holds only in-frame ones; the method was immunoSEQ multiplex PCR. Of under 55,000 clones in the sample, around four fifths are singletons; the top ten hold about 2.7%. What was sequenced was peripheral blood. All receptors come from a man in his fifties or sixties with acute or convalescent COVID-19. CDR3s include the opening cysteine and the closing phenylalanine or tryptophan. Each record gives: V gene, J gene, clone size, D gene, CDR3 protein, CDR3 DNA. D genes are given only for firm matches. Expanded clones are given a class, and other clones once, few, many or no size at all.

TRBV7-2,TRBJ2-1,.,.,CASSFGGPSYNEQFF,TGTGCCAGCAGCTTCGGGGGGCCCTCCTACAATGAGCAGTTCTTC
TRBV19,TRBJ2-2,.,TRBD2,CASRPNSGRATGELFF,TGTGCCAGTAGACCAAATAGCGGGAGGGCAACCGGGGAGCTGTTTTTT
TRBV28,TRBJ2-2,.,.,CATNGGQRFGELFF,TGTGCCACCAACGGTGGGCAGCGGTTCGGGGAGCTGTTTTTT
TRBV18,TRBJ1-2,.,TRBD1,CASSPGTGFPYGYTF,TGTGCCAGCTCACCAGGGACAGGATTCCCCTATGGCTACACCTTC
TRBV7-8,TRBJ1-3,.,.,CASSLRRVSGNTIYF,TGTGCCAGCAGCTTAAGGAGGGTCTCTGGAAACACCATATATTTT
TRBV10-3,TRBJ2-1,.,.,CAISAGESNEQFF,TGTGCCATCAGTGCAGGGGAGAGCAATGAGCAGTTCTTC
TRBV5-4,TRBJ2-7,.,.,CASSFQGTYEQYF,TGTGCCAGCAGCTTCCAGGGGACCTACGAGCAGTACTTC
TRBV7-9,TRBJ1-4,.,TRBD1,CASSETGGAEKLFF,TGTGCCAGCAGCGAAACAGGGGGCGCCGAAAAACTGTTTTTT
TRBV11-1,TRBJ1-1,.,.,CASSLQGMNTEAFF,TGTGCCAGCAGCCTACAGGGCATGAACACTGAAGCTTTCTTT
TRBV27,TRBJ2-7,.,.,CASSLGSGVREQYF,TGTGCCAGCAGTTTGGGTTCAGGGGTACGCGAGCAGTACTTC
TRBV2,TRBJ1-6,.,TRBD1,CASSDQGAKNSPLHF,TGTGCCAGCAGTGATCAGGGGGCTAAAAATTCACCCCTCCACTTT
TRBV6-5,TRBJ2-2,.,.,CASSSTGPGTGELFF,TGTGCCAGCAGTTCTACAGGTCCCGGGACCGGGGAGCTGTTTTTT
TRBV9,TRBJ1-1,once,.,CASSVVRGATMNTEAFF,TGTGCCAGCAGCGTAGTAAGGGGCGCTACTATGAACACTGAAGCTTTCTTT
TRBV28,TRBJ2-7,.,TRBD1,CATLGQGHTNPYEQYF,TGTGCCACTCTGGGACAGGGCCACACAAACCCCTACGAGCAGTACTTC
TRBV5-6,TRBJ2-7,.,TRBD1,CASSSLGQGYEQYF,TGTGCCAGCAGCTCGTTAGGACAGGGCTACGAGCAGTACTTC
TRBV7-9,TRBJ1-2,.,TRBD1,CASSLGTVSNYGYTF,TGTGCCAGCAGCCTGGGGACAGTTTCTAACTATGGCTACACCTTC
TRBV28,TRBJ2-7,.,TRBD1,CASSLAGTVSSYEQYF,TGTGCCAGCAGTCTTGCCGGGACAGTGAGCTCCTACGAGCAGTACTTC
TRBV7-9,TRBJ1-3,.,.,CASSSQFSSGNTIYF,TGTGCCAGCAGCTCGCAATTTAGCTCTGGAAACACCATATATTTT
TRBV27,TRBJ2-7,.,TRBD2,CASSSTSGSYEQYF,TGTGCCAGCAGTTCGACTAGCGGGAGCTACGAGCAGTACTTC
TRBV25-1,TRBJ2-1,.,.,CASSEWQGGTYNEQFF,TGTGCCAGCAGTGAATGGCAGGGGGGTACCTACAATGAGCAGTTCTTC
TRBV11-2,TRBJ1-1,.,.,CASSSGGSNTEAFF,TGTGCCAGCAGCTCGGGGGGTTCTAACACTGAAGCTTTCTTT
TRBV27,TRBJ2-1,once,TRBD2,CASTRAGESYNEQFF,TGTGCCAGCACCCGAGCGGGAGAGTCCTACAATGAGCAGTTCTTC
TRBV25-1,TRBJ2-7,.,TRBD2,CASWGLAGGRAYEQYF,TGTGCCAGCTGGGGACTAGCGGGCGGGAGGGCCTACGAGCAGTACTTC
TRBV29-1,TRBJ2-7,.,TRBD1,CSALNRGRYEQYF,TGCAGCGCCCTGAACAGGGGGCGTTATGAGCAGTACTTC
TRBV10-3,TRBJ2-3,.,.,CAISELATADTQYF,TGTGCCATCAGTGAGTTAGCGACGGCAGATACGCAGTATTTT
TRBV4-1,TRBJ2-3,once,.,CASSQDPQGDTQYF,TGCGCCAGCAGCCAAGATCCCCAGGGGGATACGCAGTATTTT
TRBV5-6,TRBJ1-1,.,.,CASSPLLVGRMAEAFF,TGTGCCAGCAGCCCCCTCTTGGTCGGGAGAATGGCTGAAGCTTTCTTT
TRBV5-4,TRBJ1-6,.,.,CASSLEAGNSPLHF,TGTGCCAGCAGCTTGGAAGCAGGGAATTCACCCCTCCACTTT
TRBV6-6,TRBJ1-3,.,.,CASSYFGVSGNTIYF,TGTGCCAGCAGTTATTTCGGGGTCTCTGGAAACACCATATATTTT
TRBV9,TRBJ1-2,.,.,CASSSPGFEYGYTF,TGTGCCAGCAGCTCCCCAGGGTTTGAGTATGGCTACACCTTC
TRBV7-2,TRBJ1-5,.,.,CASSLGGRGVQPQHF,TGTGCCAGCAGCTTAGGGGGCAGGGGAGTTCAGCCCCAGCATTTT
TRBV3-1/TRBV3-2,TRBJ2-1,few,TRBD1,CASSSKTGGSEQFF,TGTGCCAGCAGCAGCAAGACAGGGGGTTCTGAGCAGTTCTTC
TRBV6-6,TRBJ1-6,.,.,CASYRSLNSPLHF,TGTGCCAGCTACAGGTCCCTTAATTCACCCCTCCACTTT
TRBV5-4,TRBJ2-5,few,TRBD1,CASKTRQGGGETQYF,TGTGCCAGCAAGACCCGACAGGGGGGTGGAGAGACCCAGTACTTC
TRBV19,TRBJ2-5,.,.,CASSINTPGETQYF,TGTGCCAGTAGTATTAATACCCCGGGAGAGACCCAGTACTTC
TRBV19,TRBJ2-3,.,TRBD2,CASSTGLAGGYGDTQYF,TGTGCCAGTAGTACGGGACTAGCGGGGGGGTATGGAGATACGCAGTATTTT
TRBV28,TRBJ2-2,.,.,CASSRATPPGELFF,TGTGCCAGCAGTAGAGCGACCCCGCCCGGGGAGCTGTTTTTT
TRBV4-1,TRBJ2-3,.,TRBD1,CASSQPTGADTQYF,TGCGCCAGCAGCCAACCGACAGGGGCAGATACGCAGTATTTT
TRBV6-5,TRBJ1-6,.,.,CASSYFDNSPLHF,TGTGCCAGCAGTTACTTCGATAATTCACCCCTCCACTTT
TRBV29-1,TRBJ1-1,.,TRBD1,CSVVRQGNTEAFF,TGCAGCGTTGTCCGACAGGGAAACACTGAAGCTTTCTTT
TRBV10-3,TRBJ1-5,once,TRBD1,CAISQGGFDNQPQHF,TGTGCCATCTCGCAGGGGGGTTTCGACAATCAGCCCCAGCATTTT
TRBV11-2,TRBJ2-7,.,TRBD2,CASSFGLAYEQYF,TGTGCCAGCAGCTTCGGACTAGCTTACGAGCAGTACTTC
TRBV3-1/TRBV3-2,TRBJ2-7,.,.,CASSQGTVYEQYF,TGTGCCAGCAGCCAAGGGACAGTCTACGAGCAGTACTTC
TRBV12-3/TRBV12-4,TRBJ1-1,.,.,CASSFQAATEAFF,TGTGCCAGCAGTTTTCAGGCCGCCACTGAAGCTTTCTTT
TRBV14,TRBJ1-4,.,.,CASSLIAGVVGEKLFF,TGTGCCAGCAGCCTCATCGCGGGGGTAGTGGGTGAAAAACTGTTTTTT
TRBV7-9,TRBJ1-5,.,TRBD1,CASSLGQTGQMHF,TGTGCCAGCAGCTTAGGTCAGACAGGGCAAATGCATTTT
TRBV12-5,TRBJ1-1,few,.,CASGLPTSEAFF,TGTGCTAGTGGTTTGCCAACATCAGAAGCTTTCTTT
TRBV21-1,TRBJ1-5,.,.,CASSKCPGRTGRGQPQHF,TGTGCCAGCAGCAAATGTCCCGGGAGGACAGGGCGGGGACAGCCCCAGCATTTT
TRBV7-7,TRBJ2-5,once,TRBD2,CASSLLSGGGTQETQYF,TGTGCCAGCAGCTTATTGAGTGGCGGGGGAACCCAAGAGACCCAGTACTTC
TRBV6-1,TRBJ1-6,.,.,CASSDWTLSNSPLHF,TGTGCCAGCAGTGATTGGACATTAAGTAATTCACCCCTCCACTTT
TRBV6-5,TRBJ1-1,.,TRBD1,CASWTGMNTEAFF,TGTGCCAGTTGGACAGGGATGAACACTGAAGCTTTCTTT
TRBV30,TRBJ1-1,few,.,CAWSGSKNTEAFF,TGTGCCTGGAGCGGGTCAAAGAACACTGAAGCTTTCTTT
TRBV5-1,TRBJ2-1,.,TRBD2,CASSLVPGTSEQFF,TGCGCCAGCAGCTTGGTACCCGGGACTAGTGAGCAGTTCTTC
TRBV2,TRBJ1-5,.,TRBD1,CASSDNRGFQPQHF,TGTGCCAGCAGTGACAACAGGGGGTTCCAGCCCCAGCATTTT
TRBV28,TRBJ2-2,.,.,CATPGSGNTGELFF,TGTGCCACCCCGGGGAGCGGGAACACCGGGGAGCTGTTTTTT
TRBV2,TRBJ2-7,.,.,CASSAGSRVFEQYF,TGTGCCAGCAGTGCGGGGTCTAGAGTGTTCGAGCAGTACTTC
TRBV5-4,TRBJ1-1,.,.,CASSLEQNTAFF,TGTGCCAGCAGCTTGGAACAAAATACGGCTTTCTTT
TRBV6-5,TRBJ2-2,few,.,CASYPGQNTGELFF,TGTGCCAGCTACCCGGGACAGAACACCGGGGAGCTGTTTTTT
TRBV4-1,TRBJ1-2,.,.,CASSQVPGDLIYGYTF,TGCGCCAGCAGCCAAGTCCCAGGGGACCTTATCTATGGCTACACCTTC
TRBV2,TRBJ2-7,few,TRBD2,CASSEVGGGYEQYF,TGTGCCAGCAGTGAAGTCGGCGGGGGCTACGAGCAGTACTTC